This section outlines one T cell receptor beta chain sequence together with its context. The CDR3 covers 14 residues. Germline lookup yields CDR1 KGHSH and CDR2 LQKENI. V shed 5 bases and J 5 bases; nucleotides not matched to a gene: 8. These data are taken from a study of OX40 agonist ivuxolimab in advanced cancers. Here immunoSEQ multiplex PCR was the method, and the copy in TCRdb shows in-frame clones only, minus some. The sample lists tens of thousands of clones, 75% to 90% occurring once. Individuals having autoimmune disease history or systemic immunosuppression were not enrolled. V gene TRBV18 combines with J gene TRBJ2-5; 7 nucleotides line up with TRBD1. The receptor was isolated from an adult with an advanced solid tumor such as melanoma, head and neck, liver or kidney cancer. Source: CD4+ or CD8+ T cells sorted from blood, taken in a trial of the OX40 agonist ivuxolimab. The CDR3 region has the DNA TGTGCCAGCTCATCAAACAGGGGCGGGGAGACCCAGTACTTC. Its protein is CASSSNRGGETQYF.